This T cell receptor (beta chain) was recovered during a study of T cells after yellow fever vaccination. About the study: Libraries from low-cell-number fractions were prepared with the SMART-Seq v4 Ultra Low Input RNA kit. Points from the study as a whole: It was a small share of clonotypes that appeared in both CD4 and CD8 compartments. Peaking faster, on day 5 versus 15, the secondary response was nonetheless weaker. Subsequent booster samples again held most clones from primary vaccination (less than 98% CD4, approximately 86% CD8).

This CDR3 is built from 16 residues. The germline V and J ends were trimmed by 7 bases and 6 bases, with 21 bases remaining between them. Germline CDR1 is LNHDA and CDR2 is SQIVND (reference sequence). This clonotype was detected once. Antigen unknown. MiXCR, run by TCRdb on the 5' RACE reads, gives a single entry per CDR3 protein. The table lists some 600,000 distinct CDR3 sequences, about a sixth of them singletons. The rearrangement links TRBV19 to TRBJ1-4; D possibly corresponds to TRBD1 (5 bases). The receptor's source is a man between 18 and 29 years old who received the YFV17D yellow fever vaccine. The material sequenced was PBMCs, taken 4 to 5 days after the first yellow fever vaccination. The CDR3 DNA is TGTGCCAGTAATAGGCACGACGGGGGATACGATGAAAAACTGTTTTTT. Protein sequence: CASNRHDGGYDEKLFF.